One T cell receptor (beta chain) is described in this entry. The CDR3 contains 14 residues. The trim removed 3 bases at V and 4 bases at J, leaving 3 bases unmatched. Germline V gene sequence: CDR1 LNHDA, CDR2 SQIVND (reference sequence). This specimen comes from a study of blood T cell repertoires in COVID-19. Study at large: Researchers got acute and convalescent COVID-19 samples from the United States, Italy and Spain. The cDNA or gDNA used as material had been derived from T cells, B-cell-depleted T cells, or PBMCs.

As originally analysed: Scientists estimated how many nucleated cells there were by amplifying reference gene primers. The repertoire was sequenced with immunoSEQ multiplex PCR; TCRdb's copy has only in-frame clones and lacks some. The DNA was the basis for D and trimming; V, J and clone size are from that table. The repertoire holds 130,000 or so clones, with approximately 77% as singletons. Sequencing used peripheral blood. This chain connects TRBV19 to TRBJ2-1; TRBD1 aligns across 7 bases. This TCR derives from a human donor in a cohort sampled during active COVID-19. The CDR3, as DNA: TGTGCCAGTAGTATTGGGACAGTATACAATGAGCAGTTCTTC. This gives the protein CASSIGTVYNEQFF.